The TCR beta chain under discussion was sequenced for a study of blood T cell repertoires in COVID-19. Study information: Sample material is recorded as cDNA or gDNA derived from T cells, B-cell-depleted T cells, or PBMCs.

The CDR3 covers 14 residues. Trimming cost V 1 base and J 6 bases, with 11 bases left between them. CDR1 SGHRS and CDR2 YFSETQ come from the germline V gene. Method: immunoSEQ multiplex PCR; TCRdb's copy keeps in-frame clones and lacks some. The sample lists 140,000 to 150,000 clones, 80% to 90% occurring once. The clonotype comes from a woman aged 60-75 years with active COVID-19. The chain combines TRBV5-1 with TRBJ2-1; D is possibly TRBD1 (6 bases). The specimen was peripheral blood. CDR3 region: CASSLWPGANEQFF. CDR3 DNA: TGCGCCAGCAGCTTGTGGCCAGGGGCCAATGAGCAGTTCTTC.